These 19 T cell receptor beta chains share one sample of origin, sequenced in a study of blood T cell repertoires in COVID-19. Profiling relied on immunoSEQ multiplex PCR, and the TCRdb table lists in-frame clones only, not all of them. The sample comprises 200,000 to 250,000 clones, about nine tenths of which are singletons, and 4% to 5.5% rests with the top ten. Sequencing was done on a sample of peripheral blood. All receptors come from a woman in her thirties or forties with acute or convalescent COVID-19.

J is TRBJ2-3 and V is TRBV11-2, with D tentatively TRBD1 (6 bases). Germline CDR1 is SGHAT and CDR2 is FQNNGV. V was cut by 6 bases and J by 2 bases, with 21 bases left in between. CDR3 length equals 17 residues. CDR3 nucleotide sequence: TGTGCCAGCAGACCACGGACCGGGACAATGTTCACAGATACGCAGTATTTT. Its protein product is CASRPRTGTMFTDTQYF.

This rearrangement joins TRBV5-8 to TRBJ1-5; 8 positions agree with TRBD1. The CDR3 extends over 15 amino acids. In germline, CDR1 is SGHTS, CDR2 YDEGEE. V lost 5 bases to trimming and J lost 5 bases; unmatched junction nucleotides: 9. CDR3 region: CASRPGTGNHQPQHF. In DNA, the CDR3 is TGTGCCAGCAGGCCCGGGACAGGCAATCATCAGCCCCAGCATTTT.

This clone came up a few times. The rearrangement joins TRBV5-6 to TRBJ1-2; 7 bases are shared with TRBD1. Per the germline V gene, CDR1 is SGHDT and CDR2 is YYEEEE. The V gene end was trimmed by 4 bases and the J gene end by 0 bases; junction bases not matched to a gene: 12. This CDR3 spans 17 amino acids. CDR3 in amino acids: CASSQGTAMPTNYGYTF. The CDR3 coding sequence is TGTGCCAGCAGCCAAGGGACAGCTATGCCAACTAACTATGGCTACACCTTC.

The CDR3 here is CASSLAPGGYNSPLHF. In DNA, the CDR3 is TGTGCCAGCAGCTTAGCCCCAGGGGGTTATAATTCACCCCTCCACTTT. The rearrangement joins TRBV7-6 to TRBJ1-6, with 7 bases aligning to TRBD1. The germline V gene encodes CDR1 SGHVS and CDR2 FNYEAQ. The V gene end was trimmed by 0 bases and the J gene end by 4 bases; junction bases not matched to a gene: 3. The CDR3 loop spans 16 amino acids. The variable domain in full, completed from reference TRBV7-6 and TRBJ1-6, reads GAGVSQSPRYKVTKRGQDVALRCDPISGHVSLYWYRQALGQGPEFLTYFNYEAQQDKSGLPNDRFSAERPEGSISTLTIQRTEQRDSAMYRCASSLAPGGYNSPLHFGNGTRLTVT.

This clone was detected only once. This chain connects TRBV11-2 to TRBJ2-7; TRBD2 is a possible D gene (7 bases). Germline V CDR1 and CDR2: SGHAT, FQNNGV. Trimming left V 1 base short and J 0 bases short, with 10 bases between. This CDR3 has 15 residues. This CDR3 is CASSLGGGSSYEQYV. As DNA, the CDR3 is TGTGCCAGCAGCTTAGGGGGGGGCAGCTCCTACGAGCAGTACGTC.

The V gene is TRBV2, the J gene TRBJ2-1; 7 bases fit TRBD2. V lost 6 bases to trimming and J lost 7 bases; unmatched junction nucleotides: 6. The CDR3 runs 13 residues. Germline V gene lookup returns CDR1 SNHLY and CDR2 FYNNEI. For the CDR3, the DNA is TGTGCCAGCAGCGCATGGCGGGGGAATGAGCAGTTCTTC. This encodes CASSAWRGNEQFF.

The chain has TRBV27 and TRBJ1-1; 8 nucleotides line up with TRBD1. J was trimmed by 5 bases and V by 3 bases; bases with no gene match: 5. The CDR3 runs to 14 residues. In germline, CDR1 is MNHEY, CDR2 SMNVEV (reference sequence). The CDR3 bases are TGTGCCAGCAGTTTCCACAGGGGGTCTACTGAAGCTTTCTTT. This encodes CASSFHRGSTEAFF.

V usage is TRBV25-1 and J usage is TRBJ1-2; 8 bases fit TRBD1. V was pared by 1 base and J by 14 bases, with 9 bases of the junction left unmatched. CDR3 length equals 13 residues. Germline V gives CDR1 MGHDK, CDR2 SYGVNS. The CDR3: CASSESLRTGQTF. CDR3 in DNA: TGTGCCAGCAGTGAATCCCTCAGGACAGGGCAAACCTTC.

V usage is TRBV18 and J usage is TRBJ2-1; 8 bases match TRBD1. The germline V gene has CDR1 KGHSH and CDR2 LQKENI. The CDR3 has 14 amino acids. Trimming at V came to 8 bases and at J to 4 bases, leaving 7 bases not matched to a gene. This chain's CDR3 is CASVPGTGYNEQFF. The CDR3 region has the DNA TGTGCCAGCGTGCCCGGGACAGGTTACAATGAGCAGTTCTTC. Supplemented by reference TRBV18 and TRBJ2-1, the full variable domain reads NAGVMQNPRHLVRRRGQEARLRCSPMKGHSHVYWYRQLPEEGLKFMVYLQKENIIDESGMPKERFSAEFPKEGPSILRIQQVVRGDSAAYFCASVPGTGYNEQFFGPGTRLTVL.

This clone was seen only a few times. The CDR3 DNA reads as TGTGCCACCAGCATCGGCGGCAGTAACTATGGCTACACCTTC. Translated: CATSIGGSNYGYTF. The gene calls are TRBV15 and TRBJ1-2; D call uncertain. The CDR3 is made up of 14 amino acids. The germline V gene encodes CDR1 LNHNV and CDR2 YYDKDF (reference sequence). Deletions cut 4 bases from V and 1 base from J, with 10 bases between.

V usage is TRBV24-1 and J usage is TRBJ1-2; D ambiguous. Looked up from germline, CDR1 is KGHDR and CDR2 is SFDVKD. This CDR3 is 13 amino acids long. Trimming shortened V by 1 base and J by 7 bases, and 9 bases separated the two germline ends. The CDR3 bases are TGTGCCACCAGTGATTTACGGGAAAGTGGCTACACCTTC. This gives the protein CATSDLRESGYTF.

The chain joins TRBV2 to TRBJ2-4; tentative D call: TRBD1 (6 bases). Looked up from germline, CDR1 is SNHLY and CDR2 is FYNNEI. This CDR3 contains 12 residues. The V gene lost 8 bases and the J gene lost 6 bases, with 11 bases spanning the gap. CDR3 nucleotides: TGTGCCAGCTCCGAAGGGGGAAACATTCAGTACTTC. This gives the protein CASSEGGNIQYF.

This clone has a single count. The V call is TRBV5-1, the J call TRBJ2-3; 8 nucleotides match TRBD2. The CDR3 has 14 amino acids. The junction had 6 bases not matched to a gene; V was cut back by 7 bases and J by 2 bases. Germline values: CDR1 SGHRS, CDR2 YFSETQ. DNA of the CDR3: TGCGCCAGCGAGCGGGGGAGAAACACAGATACGCAGTATTTT. It specifies CASERGRNTDTQYF.

In this sample, this clone turned up once. The V call is TRBV11-2, the J call TRBJ2-6; possible D gene TRBD1, 6 bases. The CDR3 runs 13 residues. V gave up 5 bases and J gave up 4 bases, with 6 bases separating them. CDR1 and CDR2 from the germline V gene are SGHAT and FQNNGV. As DNA, the CDR3 is TGTGCCAGCAGCCAGGGGGGGGCCAACGTCCTGACTTTC. This sequence encodes CASSQGGANVLTF.

This sequence joins TRBV9 and TRBJ1-3, with D hard to call. The CDR3 has 17 residues. Germline V gene data show CDR1 as SGDLS and CDR2 as YYNGEE. V lost 0 bases and J 0 bases, leaving 13 bases between the germline ends. The CDR3 sequence is CASSVDMVSGSGNTIYF. The CDR3 DNA reads as TGTGCCAGCAGCGTAGATATGGTGAGCGGCTCTGGAAACACCATATATTTT.

The CDR3 region has the DNA TGTGCCAGCTCACCGAACGGGGGGGACTATGGCTACACCTTC. It encodes CASSPNGGDYGYTF. This rearrangement joins TRBV18 to TRBJ1-2, with D perhaps TRBD1 (5 bases). CDR3 length: 14 residues. Trimming removed 3 bases from V and 3 bases from J, with 11 bases in between. CDR1 and CDR2 from the germline V gene are KGHSH and LQKENI.

The chain has TRBV19 and TRBJ1-6; TRBD1 agrees at 8 bases. V trimming: 8 bases; J trimming: 7 bases; junction bases outside the gene matches: 1. In germline, CDR1 is LNHDA, CDR2 SQIVND (reference sequence). The CDR3 is 12 residues long. The CDR3 loop is CASGTGNSPLHF. In DNA form, the CDR3 reads TGTGCCAGTGGGACAGGAAATTCACCCCTCCACTTT.

V gene TRBV3-1 (or the pseudogene TRBV3-2) combines with J gene TRBJ1-4, with a tentative D call TRBD1 (6 bases). V lost 1 base to trimming and J lost 3 bases, with 6 bases between them. The CDR3 contains 14 residues. CDR1 and CDR2 from the germline V gene are LGHDT and YNNKEL (reference sequence). This CDR3 is CASSQAGANEKLFF. In DNA, the CDR3 is TGTGCCAGCAGCCAAGCAGGGGCTAATGAAAAACTGTTTTTT.

The chain uses TRBV6-5 and TRBJ1-4; D remains ambiguous. The CDR3 length is 12 residues. Germline values: CDR1 MNHEY, CDR2 SVGAGI. V lost 8 bases to trimming and J lost 5 bases, with 9 bases between them. The CDR3 nucleotides are TGTGCCAGCCGAGAGTGGAATGAAAAACTGTTTTTT. Protein product: CASREWNEKLFF.